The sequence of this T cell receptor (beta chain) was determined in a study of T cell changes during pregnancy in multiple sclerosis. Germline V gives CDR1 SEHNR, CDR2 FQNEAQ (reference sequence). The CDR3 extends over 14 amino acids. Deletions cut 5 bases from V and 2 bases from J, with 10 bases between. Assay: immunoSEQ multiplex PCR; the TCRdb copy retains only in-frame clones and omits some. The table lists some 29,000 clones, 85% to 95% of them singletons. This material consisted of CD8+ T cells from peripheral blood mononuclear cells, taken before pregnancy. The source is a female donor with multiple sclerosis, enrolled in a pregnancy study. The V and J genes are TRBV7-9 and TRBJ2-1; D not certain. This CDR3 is CASSPSEAYNEQFF. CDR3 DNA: TGTGCCAGCAGCCCGTCTGAGGCCTACAATGAGCAGTTCTTC.